This entry lists 26 T cell receptor beta chains sequenced from one sample in a study of blood T cell repertoires in COVID-19 (dated by TCRdb to 2018 to 2021). Library construction relied on the immunoSEQ multiplex PCR assay. Here the immuneACCESS table is served through TCRdb, limited to in-frame sequences with V and J called. Missing clones are a known gap in these copies; in checked studies unresolved V genes cover under half, and the rest lacks a known reason. The sample contains around 180,000 clones, around 90% of them found a single time. Roughly 25% of the sample goes to the ten largest clones. Specimen: peripheral blood. The receptor set was obtained from a man in his 60s with acute or convalescent COVID-19.

The chain is built from TRBV5-6 and TRBJ1-1; D is ambiguous. Trimming pared 4 bases from V and 1 base from J, leaving 26 bases between. The length of the CDR3 is 19 residues. Germline V gene sequence: CDR1 SGHDT, CDR2 YYEEEE. The CDR3 protein is CASSPPRGRGRAGNTEAFF. The CDR3 DNA follows: TGTGCCAGCAGCCCCCCCCGCGGTAGAGGGAGAGCGGGGAACACTGAAGCTTTCTTT.

The genes are TRBV2 and TRBJ1-2; D possibly corresponds to TRBD1 (6 bases). In germline, CDR1 is SNHLY, CDR2 FYNNEI. Between the trimmed V and J ends, which lost 5 bases and 7 bases, there was a span of 11 bases. This CDR3 contains 12 residues. CDR3 nucleotides: TGTGCCAGCAGTCGACGGGACATTGGCTACACCTTC. Its protein is CASSRRDIGYTF.

The chain recombines TRBV7-9 with TRBJ1-3; D is possibly TRBD1 (6 bases). The CDR3 is made up of 15 amino acids. CDR1 and CDR2 (germline): SEHNR, FQNEAQ (reference sequence). Trimming pared 6 bases from V and 4 bases from J, leaving 16 bases between. CDR3 residues: CASSIDRLRGNTIYF. The CDR3 DNA sequence: TGTGCCAGCAGTATAGACAGGTTGAGGGGAAACACCATATATTTT.

The chain links TRBV2 to TRBJ2-5; TRBD2 matches 10 bases. Trimming cost V 4 bases and J 3 bases; bases outside gene matches: 2. Germline V gene lookup returns CDR1 SNHLY and CDR2 FYNNEI. The CDR3 has 14 amino acids. DNA for the CDR3: TGTGCCAGCAGTGGTCTAGCGGGGGAAGAGACCCAGTACTTC. Its translation is CASSGLAGEETQYF.

This clone appeared once. V usage is TRBV4-3 and J usage is TRBJ2-2, with 13 bases lining up with TRBD2. Looked up from germline, CDR1 is LGHNA and CDR2 is YSLEER. V dropped 1 base and J dropped 8; count of bases not matched to a gene: 10. The CDR3 length is 18 residues. CDR3 sequence reads: CASSQGTSGRASPGELFF. For the CDR3, the DNA is TGCGCCAGCAGCCAAGGCACTAGCGGGAGGGCCAGTCCTGGGGAGCTGTTTTTT.

CDR3 residues: CATSYRLPSDRETITDTQYF. The CDR3 DNA sequence: TGTGCCACCAGTTACCGATTACCTAGCGATCGGGAGACTATAACAGATACGCAGTATTTT. The chain employs TRBV24-1 and TRBJ2-3; a weak D match, TRBD2 (6 bases). V lost 6 bases, J lost 3 bases, and 30 bases lay in between. The germline gives CDR1 KGHDR, CDR2 SFDVKD. The CDR3 has 20 amino acids.

This sequence joins TRBV18 and TRBJ2-1, with D possibly being TRBD2 (6 bases). This CDR3 comprises 15 residues. The V end lost 2 bases, the J end lost 3 bases, and 11 bases lay between the germline ends. Germline values: CDR1 KGHSH, CDR2 LQKENI. The CDR3 is CASSPWTGVYNEQFF. The CDR3 DNA reads as TGTGCCAGCTCACCATGGACGGGAGTCTACAATGAGCAGTTCTTC.

V usage is TRBV9 and J usage is TRBJ2-3; 14 bases line up with TRBD2. The junction had 5 bases not matched to a gene; V was cut back by 3 bases and J by 5 bases. There are 16 residues in the CDR3. CDR1 SGDLS and CDR2 YYNGEE come from the germline V gene. CDR3 bases: TGTGCCAGCAGCGCGGGGGGACTAGCGGGGGAAGATACGCAGTATTTT. Its translation is CASSAGGLAGEDTQYF.

This clone has more than one count but fewer than ten. The chain couples TRBV30 to TRBJ1-1; 11 positions match TRBD1. The trim removed 8 bases at V and 5 bases at J, leaving 7 bases unmatched. The CDR3 totals 13 residues. CDR1 is GTSNPN, CDR2 SVGIG, per germline (reference sequence). The CDR3 loop is CAGQGAMWTEAFF. As DNA, the CDR3 is TGTGCCGGACAGGGGGCGATGTGGACTGAAGCTTTCTTT. Full variable domain (outside the CDR3, taken from reference TRBV30 and TRBJ1-1): SQTIHQWPATLVQPVGSPLSLECTVEGTSNPNLYWYRQAAGRGLQLLFYSVGIGQISSEVPQNLSASRPQDRQFILSSKKLLLSDSGFYLCAGQGAMWTEAFFGQGTRLTVV.

The gene calls are TRBV12-1 and TRBJ1-5. TRBV12-1 represents a pseudogene. The length of the CDR3 is 17 residues. The CDR3 region is CASSFVTWAGGREPQHF. The CDR3, as DNA: TGTGCCAGCAGCTTTGTTACCTGGGCCGGCGGGAGAGAGCCCCAGCATTTT.

This sequence joins TRBV6-5 and TRBJ2-1; possible D gene TRBD1, 6 bases. The length of the CDR3 is 14 residues. Germline assignment: CDR1 MNHEY and CDR2 SVGAGI. Trimming shortened V by 6 bases and J by 2 bases, and 11 bases separated the two germline ends. In nucleotides, the CDR3 is TGTGCCAGCAGGGGGGCCCGAACCTACAATGAGCAGTTCTTC. Protein sequence: CASRGARTYNEQFF.

The count of this clone is one. The chain couples TRBV7-6 to TRBJ1-3; unclear D gene. Germline lookup yields CDR1 SGHVS and CDR2 FNYEAQ. The CDR3 contains 13 residues. V lost 1 base, J lost 3 bases, and 4 bases lay in between. The CDR3 DNA sequence: TGTGCCAGCAGCTTAGGGAGTGGAAACACCATATATTTT. Its translation is CASSLGSGNTIYF. The variable domain in full, completed from reference TRBV7-6 and TRBJ1-3, reads GAGVSQSPRYKVTKRGQDVALRCDPISGHVSLYWYRQALGQGPEFLTYFNYEAQQDKSGLPNDRFSAERPEGSISTLTIQRTEQRDSAMYRCASSLGSGNTIYFGEGSWLTVV.

This clone has more than one count but fewer than ten. The CDR3 reads CATSEVGQANGDTQYF. The CDR3 nucleotides are TGTGCCACCAGTGAAGTTGGACAGGCCAACGGGGATACGCAGTATTTT. This chain connects TRBV24-1 to TRBJ2-3, with 7 bases identical to TRBD1. This CDR3 region has 16 residues. Per germline, CDR1 KGHDR and CDR2 SFDVKD. After removal of 4 bases from V and 6 bases from J, the junction contained 12 bases not matched to a gene.

V gene TRBV18 combines with J gene TRBJ1-3; TRBD1 is a possible D gene (6 bases). The V end lost 0 bases, the J end lost 1 base, and 10 bases lay between the germline ends. The CDR3 sequence is 16 residues long. The V gene's germline CDR1 is KGHSH and CDR2 LQKENI. The CDR3 protein is CASSPPGTGSGNTIYF. CDR3 bases: TGTGCCAGCTCACCACCGGGCACAGGGTCTGGAAACACCATATATTTT.

Here the CDR3 reads CASRERGSNTEAFF. DNA for the CDR3: TGTGCCAGCAGGGAAAGGGGCTCGAACACTGAAGCTTTCTTT. The chain is built from TRBV2 and TRBJ1-1; possibly TRBD1 for D (5 bases). Trimming took off 6 bases at V and 1 base at J, with 12 bases between the two ends. Per germline, CDR1 SNHLY and CDR2 FYNNEI. CDR3 length equals 14 residues.

The rearrangement joins TRBV11-3 to TRBJ2-3, with D hard to call. V lost 6 bases to trimming and J lost 0 bases, with 13 bases between them. Germline-derived CDR1 and CDR2 are SGHNT and YENEEA. This CDR3 contains 15 residues. For the CDR3, the DNA is TGTGCCAGCAGTCCTCTGGGCAAGAGCACAGATACGCAGTATTTT. This gives the protein CASSPLGKSTDTQYF.

V usage is TRBV19 and J usage is TRBJ2-4; D is possibly TRBD2 (6 bases). Trimming took off 3 bases at V and 3 bases at J, with 12 bases between the two ends. In germline, CDR1 is LNHDA, CDR2 SQIVND (reference sequence). The CDR3 has 15 residues. For the CDR3, the DNA is TGTGCCAGTAGTATGGCGCAGGGAGGCAAAAACATTCAGTACTTC. It translates to CASSMAQGGKNIQYF.

The chain combines TRBV5-1 with TRBJ1-1; no clear D. The length of the CDR3 is 13 residues. Germline V lookup: CDR1 SGHRS, CDR2 YFSETQ. V shed 2 bases and J shed 0 bases, with 5 bases lying between them. The CDR3 reads CASSFIVNTEAFF. CDR3 bases: TGCGCCAGCAGCTTCATTGTGAACACTGAAGCTTTCTTT.

This rearrangement joins TRBV2 to TRBJ2-3; perhaps TRBD1 as D (7 bases). The V gene lost 3 bases and the J gene lost 8 bases, with 18 bases spanning the gap. The germline gives CDR1 SNHLY, CDR2 FYNNEI. This CDR3 contains 15 residues. CDR3 in DNA: TGTGCCAGCAGTGAGTTGACAGGGACTTCGGGTACGCAGTATTTT. Translation gives CASSELTGTSGTQYF.

The gene calls are TRBV6-5 and TRBJ1-1, with TRBD1 identical over 9 bases. V shed 5 bases, J shed 7 bases, and the junction held 11 bases outside the gene matches. CDR1 and CDR2 (germline): MNHEY, SVGAGI. This CDR3 is built from 15 residues. The CDR3 spells CASSPQGAVEGEAFF. CDR3 coding DNA: TGTGCCAGCAGTCCACAGGGGGCGGTCGAAGGTGAAGCTTTCTTT.

The chain has TRBV7-9 and TRBJ1-2; unclear D gene. CDR1 and CDR2 (germline): SEHNR, FQNEAQ (reference sequence). The CDR3 runs 13 residues. V was pared by 11 bases and J by 0 bases, with 13 bases between. The chain's CDR3 is CACGGEANYGYTF. The CDR3 coding sequence is TGTGCCTGCGGTGGCGAAGCTAACTATGGCTACACCTTC.

The chain's CDR3 is CSASRTSGGASRTDTQYF. The DNA of the CDR3 is TGCAGTGCTAGTCGGACTAGCGGGGGGGCTTCTCGCACAGATACGCAGTATTTT. The chain employs TRBV20-1 and TRBJ2-3; 15 bases are shared with TRBD2. Germline V gives CDR1 DFQATT, CDR2 SNEGSKA (reference sequence). The CDR3 covers 18 residues. Unmatched junction bases numbered 8, after V lost 3 bases and J lost 1 base.

The gene calls are TRBV11-2 and TRBJ2-1, with 9 bases that match TRBD2. The CDR3 totals 14 residues. In germline, CDR1 is SGHAT, CDR2 FQNNGV. J gave up 8 bases and V 3 bases, and 5 bases lay outside the gene matches. This CDR3 is CASSFLAGIYEQFF. CDR3 DNA sequence: TGTGCCAGCAGCTTCCTAGCGGGGATATATGAGCAGTTCTTC. The complete variable domain, with remaining parts taken from reference TRBV11-2 and TRBJ2-1, reads EAGVAQSPRYKIIEKRQSVAFWCNPISGHATLYWYQQILGQGPKLLIQFQNNGVVDDSQLPKDRFSAERLKGVDSTLKIQPAKLEDSAVYLCASSFLAGIYEQFFGPGTRLTVL.

The chain couples TRBV2 to TRBJ2-5; 10 bases match TRBD1. This CDR3 has 14 residues. J gave up 5 bases and V 6 bases, and 6 bases lay outside the gene matches. The germline CDR1 and CDR2 sequences are SNHLY and FYNNEI. CDR3: CASSLDRGFETQYF. The CDR3, as DNA: TGTGCCAGCAGCTTGGACAGGGGGTTTGAGACCCAGTACTTC.

The chain has TRBV18 and TRBJ1-1; 9 nucleotides match TRBD1. J lost 8 bases, V lost 6 bases, and 10 bases had no gene match. CDR1 and CDR2 (germline): KGHSH, LQKENI. This CDR3 comprises 14 residues. The CDR3 DNA is TGTGCCAGCTCGCGATTGGGACAGGGCACAGAAGCTTTCTTT. Its translation: CASSRLGQGTEAFF.

The table lists this clone with many counts. The chain couples TRBV12-3 or TRBV12-4 to TRBJ1-5, with D uncertain. This CDR3 contains 13 residues. Trimming removed 6 bases from V and 2 bases from J, with 8 bases in between. This CDR3 reads CASSGRGNQPQHF. The CDR3 nucleotides are TGTGCCAGCAGCGGTCGGGGCAATCAGCCCCAGCATTTT.